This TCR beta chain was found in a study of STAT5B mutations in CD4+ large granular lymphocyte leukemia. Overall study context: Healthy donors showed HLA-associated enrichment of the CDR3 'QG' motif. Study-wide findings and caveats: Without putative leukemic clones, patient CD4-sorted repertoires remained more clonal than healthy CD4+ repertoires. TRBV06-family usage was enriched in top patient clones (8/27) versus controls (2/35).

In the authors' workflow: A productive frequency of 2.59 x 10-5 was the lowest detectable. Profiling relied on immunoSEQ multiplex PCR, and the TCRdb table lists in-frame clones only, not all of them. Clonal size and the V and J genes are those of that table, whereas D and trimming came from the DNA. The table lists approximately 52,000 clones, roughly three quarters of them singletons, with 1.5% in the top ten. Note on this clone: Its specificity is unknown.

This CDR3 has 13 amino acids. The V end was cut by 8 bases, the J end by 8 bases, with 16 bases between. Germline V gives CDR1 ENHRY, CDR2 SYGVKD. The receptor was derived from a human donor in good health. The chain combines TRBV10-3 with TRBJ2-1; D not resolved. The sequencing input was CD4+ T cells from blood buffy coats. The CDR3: CAIRNPEGHEQFF. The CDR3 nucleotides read TGTGCCATCCGAAACCCCGAAGGTCATGAGCAGTTCTTC.